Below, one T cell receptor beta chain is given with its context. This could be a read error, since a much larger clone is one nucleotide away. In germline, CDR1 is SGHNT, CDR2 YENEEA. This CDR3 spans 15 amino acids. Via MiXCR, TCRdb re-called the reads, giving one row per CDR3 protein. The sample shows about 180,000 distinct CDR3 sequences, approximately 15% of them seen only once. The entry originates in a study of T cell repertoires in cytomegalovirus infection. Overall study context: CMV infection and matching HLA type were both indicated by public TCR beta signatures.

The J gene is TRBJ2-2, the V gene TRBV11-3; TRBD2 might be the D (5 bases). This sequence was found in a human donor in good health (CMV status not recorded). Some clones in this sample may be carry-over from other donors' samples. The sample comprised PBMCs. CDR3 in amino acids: CARSLDRTSTGELFF. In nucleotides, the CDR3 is TGTGCCAGGAGCTTAGATAGGACTTCTACCGGGGAGCTGTTTTTT.